The 12 T cell receptor beta chains listed next were all sequenced from one sample in a study of regulatory T cells in long-lasting Graves disease. Described time point: newly diagnosed GD, antithyroid drugs for less than 3 months. PBMC-extracted RNA yielded the TCR library. According to the study, TCR beta libraries were built with iRepertoire HTBI primers and CDR3-region Arm-PCR. One entry per CDR3 protein, called by TCRdb with MiXCR from the multiplex PCR reads. The sample includes about 530,000 distinct CDR3 sequences, 16% seen only once; the top ten take roughly 25%. This sample also belongs to another study, concerning T cells in Graves' hyperthyroidism and ophthalmopathy.

This material consisted of peripheral blood mononuclear cells (PBMCs), taken at new diagnosis, from a patient treated with antithyroid drugs. These receptors were obtained from a woman aged 40-60 years with Graves disease.

This clonotype was seen at least ten times. The chain joins TRBV28 to TRBJ2-7; 11 bases line up with TRBD2. V shed 7 bases, J shed 1 base, and the junction held 3 bases outside the gene matches. CDR1 and CDR2 (germline): MDHEN, SYDVKM. The CDR3 loop spans 14 amino acids. CDR3 sequence: CASNLAGGSYEQYF. The CDR3 nucleotides read TGTGCCAGCAATCTAGCGGGGGGATCCTACGAGCAGTACTTC.

The J gene is TRBJ2-7, the V gene TRBV7-9, with a weak D call TRBD2 (7 bases). Germline CDR1 is SEHNR and CDR2 is FQNEAQ (reference sequence). The length of the CDR3 is 15 residues. Trimming left V 1 base short and J 7 bases short, with 17 bases between. The CDR3 nucleotides read TGTGCCAGCAGCTTAGGGGCGGGGGCGGGAGAAGAGCAGTACTTC. Its protein is CASSLGAGAGEEQYF.

This clonotype was counted only a few times. J is TRBJ1-5 and V is TRBV5-8, with D perhaps matching TRBD1 (5 bases). CDR3 length: 16 residues. Germline lookup yields CDR1 SGHTS and CDR2 YDEGEE. V dropped 4 bases and J dropped 4 bases, with 18 bases sitting between them. The CDR3 nucleotides read TGTGCCAGCAGCGATTCGGGGCCAGGGATAAATCAGCCCCAGCATTTT. Translated, it gives CASSDSGPGINQPQHF.

The table lists this clonotype with a few counts. V is TRBV5-1 and J is TRBJ2-1; no clear D gene. Trimming removed 7 bases from V and 0 bases from J, with 11 bases in between. The CDR3 spans 14 residues. Germline V lookup: CDR1 SGHRS, CDR2 YFSETQ. The CDR3 here is CASGSRSSYNEQFF. The CDR3 nucleotides read TGCGCCAGCGGCTCCAGGAGCTCCTACAATGAGCAGTTCTTC.

This clonotype was counted between two and nine times. The CDR3 loop reads CASTALGGSTEAFF. DNA for the CDR3: TGTGCCAGCACCGCCCTGGGAGGGAGCACTGAAGCTTTCTTT. The rearrangement links TRBV6-2 or TRBV6-3 to TRBJ1-1, with unresolved D. V was cut by 7 bases and J by 4 bases, with 16 bases left in between. The CDR3 is 14 amino acids. Germline CDR1 MNHEY, CDR2 SVGEGT.

This clonotype was counted a few times. The rearrangement joins TRBV7-9 to TRBJ2-3, with a possible D match to TRBD1 (5 bases). CDR1 SEHNR and CDR2 FQNEAQ come from the germline V gene (reference sequence). This CDR3 has 15 amino acids. V was clipped by 1 base and J by 0 bases, with 8 bases between them. The CDR3 spells CASSLGTPSTDTQYF. DNA of the CDR3: TGTGCCAGCAGCTTAGGGACACCTAGCACAGATACGCAGTATTTT.

This clonotype was seen at least ten times. This chain links TRBV29-1 with TRBJ2-3; TRBD2 aligns across 7 bases. The CDR3 is made up of 15 amino acids. V lost 4 bases to trimming and J lost 8 bases; unmatched junction nucleotides: 15. Germline V CDR1 and CDR2: SQVTM, ANQGSEA. CDR3 DNA sequence: TGCAGCGTTGCCCCGCTTTCAACTGGGGAGGGTACGCAGTATTTT. This translates into CSVAPLSTGEGTQYF.

This clonotype has a count of ten or more. The rearrangement uses TRBV12-3 or TRBV12-4 and TRBJ1-5, with D possibly being TRBD1 (5 bases). Trimming pared 7 bases from V and 3 bases from J, leaving 13 bases between. The CDR3 is 14 residues long. CDR3 residues: CASTKGESNQPQHF. The CDR3 coding sequence is TGTGCCAGCACCAAAGGGGAGTCCAATCAGCCCCAGCATTTT.

Only a few counts were recorded for this clonotype. The chain combines TRBV10-3 with TRBJ1-6, with D possibly being TRBD1 (5 bases). Germline V gene data show CDR1 as ENHRY and CDR2 as SYGVKD. The CDR3 consists of 15 residues. V was pared by 2 bases and J by 4 bases, with 9 bases between. The CDR3 here is CAISEGALYNSPLHF. CDR3 coding DNA: TGTGCCATCAGTGAGGGGGCCCTTTATAATTCACCCCTCCACTTT.

The chain links TRBV19 to TRBJ1-5; tentative D call: TRBD1 (5 bases). The germline V gene has CDR1 LNHDA and CDR2 SQIVND (reference sequence). V dropped 6 bases and J dropped 7 bases, with 10 bases sitting between them. The CDR3 totals 12 residues. CDR3 nucleotides: TGTGCCAGTAGACCCACAGGACAGCCCCAGCATTTT. Translating gives CASRPTGQPQHF. Based on the CDR3 plus reference TRBV19 and TRBJ1-5, the full variable domain is DGGITQSPKYLFRKEGQNVTLSCEQNLNHDAMYWYRQDPGQGLRLIYYSQIVNDFQKGDIAEGYSVSREKKESFPLTVTSAQKNPTAFYLCASRPTGQPQHFGDGTRLSIL.

This clonotype came up many times. The J gene is TRBJ1-1, the V gene TRBV6-1; tentatively, D is TRBD1 (5 bases). Trimming took 10 bases from V and 7 from J, leaving 22 bases between them. The CDR3 runs to 14 residues. Germline V gene lookup returns CDR1 MNHNS and CDR2 SASEGT. CDR3 nucleotide sequence: TGTGCCACCTCACCTTCCGGGACCCGAGGTGAAGCTTTCTTT. It yields the protein CATSPSGTRGEAFF.

The rearrangement joins TRBV7-9 to TRBJ2-5; either TRBD1 or TRBD2 may supply D (5 bases each). Germline assignment: CDR1 SEHNR and CDR2 FQNEAQ (reference sequence). V lost 4 bases, J lost 5 bases, and 23 bases lay in between. The CDR3 runs to 17 residues. CDR3 sequence reads: CASSSTFPVSGHETQYF. The CDR3 coding sequence is TGTGCCAGCAGCTCTACCTTCCCTGTTTCGGGGCATGAGACCCAGTACTTC.